This T cell receptor beta chain was recorded in a study of T cells in Graves' hyperthyroidism and ophthalmopathy (dated by TCRdb to about 2019). Concerning the study at large: Peripheral blood samples were taken at initial diagnosis, before any treatment was given. A discovery cohort of about 96 patients, roughly 45 with Graves' ophthalmopathy and about 58 with stable Graves' hyperthyroidism, was used to find distinguishing TCR V-J signatures. Prospective prediction of ophthalmopathy was tested in an independent validation cohort of 18 to 20 hyperthyroidism patients and 15 to 17 patients who later progressed to ophthalmopathy. The 75 to 100 discovery patients were randomly divided into training and test sets at a 7:3 ratio. In addition, the study compared T-cell repertoires in thyroid tissue and in blood from several Graves' hyperthyroidism patients. Following sampling, methimazole starting at 30 mg daily was given to hyperthyroidism patients, and high-dose intravenous methylprednisolone was given to ophthalmopathy patients. The paper reports TCR Vbeta CDR3 sequencing of approximately 130 peripheral blood samples: around 45 ophthalmopathy, about 75 hyperthyroidism and 17 progressor patients.

Relative to germline, V is 7 bases shorter and J is 0 bases shorter, with 6 bases between their ends. The germline V gene yields MDHEN for CDR1 and SYDVKM for CDR2. Inclusive of both ends, the CDR3 amounts to 12 amino acids. Only CDR3 DNA remains: 36 bases, in frame from the first base. TCR beta CDR3 regions were amplified from RNA transcripts. For the first round of RT-PCR on the TCR CDR3, the HTBI primer set was used together with the Qiagen OneStep RT-PCR kit. Libraries were constructed in a second round of multiplex PCR, after which size selection and purification were performed. Sequencing of the libraries was done on an Illumina HiSeq2000 using paired-end 100 bp reads. On the study's bioinformatics: Raw data were processed with SOAPnuke, discarding reads with adapters, uncalled bases, mean Phred below 15, or no exact constant-primer or identifier match. High-quality paired reads were merged with COPE v1.2.5, and unique nucleotide sequences were defined as clonotypes. Clonotypes were aligned to IMGT TRBV, TRBD and TRBJ reference segments using MiTCR v1.1. Only V-J combinations with frequency above 0.0001, covering 99% to 99.2% of repertoires, were analysed. A TCS score was defined as the ratio between F50 (clonal expansion) and ExV (chaos), using BLOSUM62-based TCRdist between CDR3 peptides within each V-J. Welch's t-statistics and random forest reduced 500 to 550 V-J features to 13, which were used in a naive Bayes classifier (R e1071). Using fastp trimming at Q25 and MiXCR clonotype assembly, TCRdb reanalyzed the public sequencing data and kept in-frame beta chains. Every distinct CDR3 protein forms one entry, paired with its most common genes and DNA. TCRdb assigned the V and J calls; the authors' analysis was not used. Across this sample there are under 350,000 distinct CDR3 sequences, with around 20% seen only once. 50% of the sample is held by the ten biggest clonotypes.

A patient counted as having stable Graves' hyperthyroidism if no progression to ophthalmopathy occurred over 18 months of follow-up. The hyperthyroidism patients were between 18 and 65 years old and newly diagnosed, with a disease duration of less than 2 months. Exclusion was applied to patients with uncontrolled infections, other autoimmune diseases, pregnancy or lactation. Diagnoses were based on clinical symptoms, serum thyroxine and TRAb, thyroid ultrasound and orbital computed tomography. Ficoll-Paque density gradient centrifugation was used to isolate PBMCs from approximately 10 ml of fresh peripheral blood. Total RNA was extracted with Trizol reagent, and quality was checked on an Agilent 2100 Bioanalyzer. The paper as a whole reports these results and caveats: In validation, the model predicted progression to ophthalmopathy a median of about 6 months before onset, with around 70% sensitivity and roughly 77% specificity. Ophthalmopathy was separated from stable hyperthyroidism by a 13 V-J signature model, with around 88% sensitivity and about 84% specificity obtained in cross-validation and 80%/75% obtained in testing. Blood samples also contained most of the expanded thyroid clonotypes (frequency above 0.001), which suggests that blood repertoires may reflect thyroid immune responses. Sample size was not statistically predetermined, and investigators were not blinded to group allocation.

Note on this clonotype: Its specific antigen is unknown. This is likely a read error, given that the CDR3 carries no conserved phenylalanine or tryptophan at its end.

The receptor was derived from a woman aged 45-65 years with Graves' hyperthyroidism. Sequencing input: blood. The rearranged segments are TRBV28 and TRBJ1-1; no D gene can be assigned with confidence. This receptor carries the CDR3 CASKSVNTEAFL. The DNA sequence is given as TGTGCCAGCAAATCTGTGAACACTGAAGCTTTCCTT.